This paragraph covers one T cell receptor (beta chain) sequence. Antigen unknown. This record belongs to a study of T cell responses to AZD1222 COVID-19 vaccine. The study's findings and limits: With dominance at 160-218 and 743-854, vaccine-associated CD4 TCRs spanned spike.

Germline V gene data show CDR1 as MDHEN and CDR2 as SYDVKM. Trimming removed 10 bases at V and 2 bases at J, with 21 bases between. The CDR3 consists of 15 residues. The data were produced by immunoSEQ multiplex PCR, yet TCRdb's version contains in-frame clones alone and is incomplete. The table lists about 110,000 clones, about nine tenths of them singletons. The chain uses TRBV28 and TRBJ2-7; no firm D call. The receptor was derived from an adult in good health. Sequencing was performed on peripheral blood, taken on day 0 of AZD1222 vaccination. In DNA form, the CDR3 reads TGTGCCACCTGCCACACGTATCAAGCGACCTACGAGCAGTACTTC. Translated: CATCHTYQATYEQYF.